This T cell receptor beta chain derives from a study of cytomegalovirus exposure and HLA in healthy donors. The PCR used 60 Vbeta and 13 Jbeta primers. Sequenced by immunoSEQ multiplex PCR; TCRdb stores in-frame clones only, minus some. The data contain about 130,000 clones, roughly 82% of them singletons. Samples came from healthy bone marrow donors. On this clone: Its antigen is still unknown.

Study observations and caveats: Accurate prediction of most subjects' HLA-A and HLA-B alleles from TCR beta sequences was reported.

CDR3 length: 13 amino acids. Germline V gene sequence: CDR1 MDHEN, CDR2 SYDVKM. V was pared by 5 bases and J by 6 bases, with 3 bases of the junction left unmatched. The chain recombines TRBV28 with TRBJ2-1; 8 bases map to TRBD2. Sequences were obtained from PBMCs. This receptor was identified in a male donor in good health and CMV-seropositive. Here the CDR3 reads CASSDTSGNEQFF. The CDR3 DNA follows: TGTGCCAGCAGTGACACTAGCGGCAATGAGCAGTTCTTC.